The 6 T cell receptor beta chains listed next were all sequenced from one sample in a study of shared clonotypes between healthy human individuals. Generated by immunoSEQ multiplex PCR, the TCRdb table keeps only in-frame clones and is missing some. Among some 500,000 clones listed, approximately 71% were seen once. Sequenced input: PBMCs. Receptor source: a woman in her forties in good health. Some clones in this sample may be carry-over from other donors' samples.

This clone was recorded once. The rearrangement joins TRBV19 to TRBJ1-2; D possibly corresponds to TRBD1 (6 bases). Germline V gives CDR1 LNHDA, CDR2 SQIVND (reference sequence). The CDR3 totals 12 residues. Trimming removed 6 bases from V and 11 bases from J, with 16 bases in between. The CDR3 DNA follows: TGTGCCAGTAGCATCCGGGACATGGATTACACCTTC. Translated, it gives CASSIRDMDYTF.

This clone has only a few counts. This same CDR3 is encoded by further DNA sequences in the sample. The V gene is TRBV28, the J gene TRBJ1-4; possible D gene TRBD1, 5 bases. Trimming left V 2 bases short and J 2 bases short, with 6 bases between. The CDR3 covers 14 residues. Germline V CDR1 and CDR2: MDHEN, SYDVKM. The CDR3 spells CASSLGGTNEKLFF. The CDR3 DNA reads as TGTGCCAGCAGTTTAGGGGGGACTAATGAAAAACTGTTTTTT.

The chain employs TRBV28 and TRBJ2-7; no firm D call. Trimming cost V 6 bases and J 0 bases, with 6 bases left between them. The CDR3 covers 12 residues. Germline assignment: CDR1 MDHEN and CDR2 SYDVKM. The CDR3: CASRSGSYEQYF. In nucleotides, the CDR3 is TGTGCCAGCAGGTCAGGCTCCTACGAGCAGTACTTC. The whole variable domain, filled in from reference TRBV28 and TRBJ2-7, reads DVKVTQSSRYLVKRTGEKVFLECVQDMDHENMFWYRQDPGLGLRLIYFSYDVKMKEKGDIPEGYSVSREKKERFSLILESASTNQTSMYLCASRSGSYEQYFGPGTRLTVT.

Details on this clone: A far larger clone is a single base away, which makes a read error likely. In DNA form, the CDR3 reads TGCAGCGTTGTAGGTGGTCCAGCGGGAGCTAGCGGGGAGCTGCTTTTT. Protein sequence: CSVVGGPAGASGELLF. The genes are TRBV29-1 and TRBJ2-2; 9 bases are shared with TRBD2. This CDR3 has 16 amino acids. Germline-derived CDR1 and CDR2 are SQVTM and ANQGSEA.

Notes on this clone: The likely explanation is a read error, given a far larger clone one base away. The chain's CDR3 is CARSQDRYEQYF. CDR3 sequence (DNA): TGTGCCCGGTCGCAGGACCGCTACGAGCAGTACTTC. V usage is TRBV30 and J usage is TRBJ2-5; no clear D gene. The closer fit of TRBJ2-7 to the DNA end suggests the J call may be wrong. The CDR3 length is 12 residues. CDR1 is GTSNPN and CDR2 is SVGIG in the germline V gene (reference sequence).

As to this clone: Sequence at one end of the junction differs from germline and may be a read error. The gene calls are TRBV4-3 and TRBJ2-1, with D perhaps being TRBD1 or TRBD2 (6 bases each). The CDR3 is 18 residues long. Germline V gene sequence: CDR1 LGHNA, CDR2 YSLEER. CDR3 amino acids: CASSQKGVADTYNNKQFF. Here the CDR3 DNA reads TGCGCCAGCAGCCAAAAGGGGGTAGCGGATACCTATAACAATAAGCAGTTCTTC.